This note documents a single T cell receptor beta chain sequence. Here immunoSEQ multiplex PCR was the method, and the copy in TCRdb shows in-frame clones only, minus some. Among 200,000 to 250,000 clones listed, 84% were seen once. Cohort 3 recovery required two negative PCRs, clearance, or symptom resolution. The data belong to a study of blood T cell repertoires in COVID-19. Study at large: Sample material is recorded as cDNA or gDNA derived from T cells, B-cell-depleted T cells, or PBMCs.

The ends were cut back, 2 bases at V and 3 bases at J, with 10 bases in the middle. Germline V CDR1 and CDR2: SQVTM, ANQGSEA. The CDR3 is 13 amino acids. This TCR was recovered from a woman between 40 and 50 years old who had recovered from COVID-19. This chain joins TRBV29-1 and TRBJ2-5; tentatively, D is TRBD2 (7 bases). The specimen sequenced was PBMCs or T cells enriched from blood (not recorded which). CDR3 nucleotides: TGCAGCGTTGAAAGGGGGGGAAAAGAGACCCAGTACTTC. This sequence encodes CSVERGGKETQYF.